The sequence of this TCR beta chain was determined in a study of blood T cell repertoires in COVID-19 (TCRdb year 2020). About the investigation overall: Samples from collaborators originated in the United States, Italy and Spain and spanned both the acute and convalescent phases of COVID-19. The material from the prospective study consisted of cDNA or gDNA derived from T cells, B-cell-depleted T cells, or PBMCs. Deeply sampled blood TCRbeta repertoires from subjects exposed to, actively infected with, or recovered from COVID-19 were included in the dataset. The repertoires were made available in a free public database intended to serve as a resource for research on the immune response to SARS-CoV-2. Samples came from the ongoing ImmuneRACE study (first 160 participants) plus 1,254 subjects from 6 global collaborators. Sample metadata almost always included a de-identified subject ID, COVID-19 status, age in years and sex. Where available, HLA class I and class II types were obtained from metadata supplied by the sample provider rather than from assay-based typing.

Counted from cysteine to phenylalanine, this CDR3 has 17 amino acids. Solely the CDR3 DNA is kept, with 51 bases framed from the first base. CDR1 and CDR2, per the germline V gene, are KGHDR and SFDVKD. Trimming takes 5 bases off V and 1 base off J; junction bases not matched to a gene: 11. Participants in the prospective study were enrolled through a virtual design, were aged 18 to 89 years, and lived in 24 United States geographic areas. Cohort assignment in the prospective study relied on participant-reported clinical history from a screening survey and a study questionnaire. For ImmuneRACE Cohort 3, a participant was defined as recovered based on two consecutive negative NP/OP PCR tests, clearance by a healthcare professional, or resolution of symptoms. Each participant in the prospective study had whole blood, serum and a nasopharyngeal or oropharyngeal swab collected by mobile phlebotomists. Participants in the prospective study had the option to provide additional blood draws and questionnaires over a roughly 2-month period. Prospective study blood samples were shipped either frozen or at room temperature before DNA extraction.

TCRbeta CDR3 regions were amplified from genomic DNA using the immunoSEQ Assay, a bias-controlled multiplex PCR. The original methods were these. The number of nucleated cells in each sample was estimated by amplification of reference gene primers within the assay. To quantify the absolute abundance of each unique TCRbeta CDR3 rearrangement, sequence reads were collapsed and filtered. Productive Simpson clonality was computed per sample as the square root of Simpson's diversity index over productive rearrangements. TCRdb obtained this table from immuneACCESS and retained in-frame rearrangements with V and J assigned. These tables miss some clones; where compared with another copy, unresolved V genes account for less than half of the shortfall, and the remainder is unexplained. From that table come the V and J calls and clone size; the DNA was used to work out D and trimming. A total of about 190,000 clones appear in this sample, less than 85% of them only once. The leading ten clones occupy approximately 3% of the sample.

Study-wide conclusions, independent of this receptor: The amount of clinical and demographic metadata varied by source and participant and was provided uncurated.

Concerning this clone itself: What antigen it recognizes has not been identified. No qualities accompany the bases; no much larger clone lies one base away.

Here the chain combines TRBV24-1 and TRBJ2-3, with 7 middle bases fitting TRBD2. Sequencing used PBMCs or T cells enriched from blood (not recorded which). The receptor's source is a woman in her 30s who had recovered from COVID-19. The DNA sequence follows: TGTGCCACCAGTGTCGCGGGGGTCTATCAAGGCACAGATACGCAGTATTTT. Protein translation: CATSVAGVYQGTDTQYF.